One sample yielded the 20 T cell receptor beta chains listed below, sequenced in a study of cytotoxic CD8 clonotypes in ibrutinib-treated CLL. The protocol was immunoSEQ multiplex PCR, while the TCRdb copy is restricted to in-frame clones and leaves out a portion. The data hold 40,000 to 55,000 clones, with approximately 82% observed a single time. The sequencing used PBMCs, collected after 24 months of ibrutinib treatment. The receptor set was obtained from a human donor with chronic lymphocytic leukemia.

The chain carries TRBV5-4 and TRBJ2-5; D tentatively fits TRBD1 or TRBD2 (7 bases each). The V end lost 0 bases, the J end lost 5 bases, and 11 bases lay between the germline ends. Germline CDR1 and CDR2: SGHNT and YYREEE (reference sequence). The CDR3 extends over 14 amino acids. The CDR3 region has the DNA TGTGCCAGCAGCTTGGACAGGGGAGGGGAGACCCAGTACTTC. This translates into CASSLDRGGETQYF.

CDR3 residues: CASSLVGSGLSYEQYF. In DNA form, the CDR3 reads TGTGCCAGCAGCTTGGTCGGTTCGGGACTATCTTACGAGCAGTACTTC. The chain has TRBV5-4 and TRBJ2-7; 7 nucleotides match TRBD2. The V and J ends lost 0 bases and 4 bases, in that order; junction bases with no gene match: 10. The CDR3 covers 16 residues. Germline-derived CDR1 and CDR2 are SGHNT and YYREEE (reference sequence).

The rearrangement uses TRBV30 and TRBJ2-2, with unresolved D. The V end was cut by 4 bases, the J end by 1 base, with 7 bases between. Germline CDR1 reads GTSNPN; CDR2 reads SVGIG (reference sequence). The CDR3 contains 13 residues. CDR3 region: CAWTPGNTGELFF. CDR3 DNA sequence: TGTGCCTGGACCCCAGGGAACACCGGGGAGCTGTTTTTT.

The rearrangement joins TRBV30 to TRBJ2-7, with D possibly matching TRBD2 (5 bases). The CDR3 is 14 amino acids. The V gene's germline CDR1 is GTSNPN and CDR2 SVGIG (reference sequence). Trimming took off 0 bases at V and 2 bases at J, with 11 bases between the two ends. CDR3 loop: CAWSVTGKTYEQYF. In DNA form, the CDR3 reads TGTGCCTGGAGTGTAACCGGGAAAACCTACGAGCAGTACTTC.

V usage is TRBV29-1 and J usage is TRBJ2-7, with TRBD2 matching 10 bases. Germline values: CDR1 SQVTM, CDR2 ANQGSEA. The length of the CDR3 is 14 residues. The V segment lost 2 bases and the J segment 5 bases; nucleotides outside the gene matches: 6. In DNA, the CDR3 is TGCAGCGTTGAACTAGCGGGAGCTGTACACGAGCAGTACTTC. It translates to CSVELAGAVHEQYF.

Note on this clone: Other DNA sequences within the sample encode an identical CDR3. V and J are TRBV7-9 and TRBJ2-7; D is uncertain. Trimming removed 2 bases at V and 4 bases at J, with 9 bases between. Germline CDR1 SEHNR, CDR2 FQNEAQ (reference sequence). This CDR3 spans 13 amino acids. The DNA of the CDR3 is TGTGCCAGCAGCTTACCTCCCAGTTACGAGCAGTACTTC. Its protein is CASSLPPSYEQYF.

The chain joins TRBV5-1 to TRBJ2-3; D ambiguous. Per the germline V gene, CDR1 is SGHRS and CDR2 is YFSETQ. V shed 3 bases and J shed 2 bases, with 10 bases lying between them. CDR3 length: 14 amino acids. The CDR3 nucleotides read TGCGCCAGCAGCTCTGGTGGCAACACAGATACGCAGTATTTT. Its protein product is CASSSGGNTDTQYF.

The chain is built from TRBV2 and TRBJ2-5, with D possibly being TRBD2 (8 bases). Between the trimmed V and J ends, which lost 6 bases and 1 base, there was a span of 24 bases. Germline CDR1 SNHLY, CDR2 FYNNEI. The CDR3 covers 18 residues. The CDR3 is CASRAGGAGAWSQETQYF. The CDR3 nucleotides are TGTGCCAGCAGGGCAGGGGGAGCGGGAGCCTGGAGCCAAGAGACCCAGTACTTC.

The chain combines TRBV28 with TRBJ2-5; TRBD2 matches at 7 bases. Germline V gives CDR1 MDHEN, CDR2 SYDVKM. CDR3 length: 16 amino acids. The V and J ends lost 5 bases and 2 bases, in that order; junction bases with no gene match: 11. CDR3 in DNA: TGTGCCAGCAGTGGATGGGGGGAGGGCTTGCAAGAGACCCAGTACTTC. This translates into CASSGWGEGLQETQYF.

The chain links TRBV30 to TRBJ2-7; TRBD2 matches 15 bases. Germline CDR1 and CDR2: GTSNPN and SVGIG (reference sequence). Trimming removed 6 bases from V and 4 bases from J; junction bases left unmatched: 7. CDR3 length: 15 residues. In DNA, the CDR3 is TGTGCCTGCCCGGGACTAGCGGGAGGTAATTACGAGCAGTACTTC. Its translation: CACPGLAGGNYEQYF.

The chain is built from TRBV29-1 and TRBJ2-7, with 10 bases that match TRBD2. The germline gives CDR1 SQVTM, CDR2 ANQGSEA. Unmatched junction bases numbered 7, after V lost 3 bases and J lost 2 bases. The CDR3 is 15 amino acids. The CDR3 sequence is CSVDLGLADPYEQYF. The CDR3 DNA follows: TGCAGCGTTGACCTCGGACTAGCGGACCCCTACGAGCAGTACTTC.

This chain connects TRBV6-5 to TRBJ2-7, with 8 bases fitting TRBD1. With V trimmed by 8 bases and J by 7 bases, 4 bases remained unmatched. This CDR3 has 11 amino acids. Germline loops: CDR1 MNHEY, CDR2 SVGAGI. This chain's CDR3 is CASQRDREQYF. For the CDR3, the DNA is TGTGCCAGCCAACGGGACAGGGAGCAGTACTTC.

The V gene is TRBV19, the J gene TRBJ1-2, with 8 bases identical to TRBD1. From germline, CDR1 is LNHDA and CDR2 SQIVND (reference sequence). This CDR3 comprises 16 residues. Trimming cost V 4 bases and J 0 bases; bases outside gene matches: 7. The CDR3 nucleotides read TGTGCCAGTAGTAGCTTACAGGGGGTGCCTAACTATGGCTACACCTTC. Encoded protein: CASSSLQGVPNYGYTF.

This clone was counted once. The chain recombines TRBV19 with TRBJ2-3; 11 nucleotides agree with TRBD2. The germline V gene has CDR1 LNHDA and CDR2 SQIVND (reference sequence). The CDR3 is made up of 15 amino acids. J was trimmed by 2 bases and V by 5 bases; bases with no gene match: 3. The CDR3 region has the DNA TGTGCCAGTAGTCTACTAGCGGGAGACACAGATACGCAGTATTTT. It yields the protein CASSLLAGDTDTQYF.

The V call is TRBV4-3, the J call TRBJ2-1; D possibly corresponds to TRBD2 (5 bases). CDR3 length equals 14 residues. Germline values: CDR1 LGHNA, CDR2 YSLEER. Trimming removed 1 base at V and 4 bases at J, with 8 bases between. The CDR3 protein is CASSQVTTYNEQFF. In nucleotides, the CDR3 is TGCGCCAGCAGCCAAGTGACTACGTACAATGAGCAGTTCTTC.

J is TRBJ2-3 and V is TRBV27; 10 bases map to TRBD2. V lost 3 bases to trimming and J lost 1 base; unmatched junction nucleotides: 1. The CDR3 is 15 residues long. Germline V gives CDR1 MNHEY, CDR2 SMNVEV (reference sequence). The CDR3 reads CASSFGTSGTDTQYF. CDR3 coding DNA: TGTGCCAGCAGTTTTGGGACTAGCGGCACAGATACGCAGTATTTT.

In nucleotides, the CDR3 is TGTGCCAGCAGCCTCCGTGAGACTAGCGTATACAATGAGCAGTTCTTC. This gives the protein CASSLRETSVYNEQFF. The rearrangement links TRBV7-8 to TRBJ2-1, with 8 nucleotides matching TRBD2. Trimming at V came to 5 bases and at J to 4 bases, leaving 10 bases not matched to a gene. CDR3 length: 16 amino acids. Germline CDR1 is SGHVS and CDR2 is FQNEAQ.

The V call is TRBV25-1, the J call TRBJ2-3; 10 bases agree with TRBD2. CDR3 length: 15 residues. The germline V gene encodes CDR1 MGHDK and CDR2 SYGVNS. Trimming took 6 bases from V and 1 from J; bases not matched to a gene: 4. The CDR3 spells CASRAGTSGTDTQYF. The CDR3 coding sequence is TGTGCCAGCAGGGCCGGGACTAGCGGCACAGATACGCAGTATTTT. Looking up the rest from reference TRBV25-1 and TRBJ2-3 gives the full variable domain: EADIYQTPRYLVIGTGKKITLECSQTMGHDKMYWYQQDPGMELHLIHYSYGVNSTEKGDLSSESTVSRIRTEHFPLTLESARPSHTSQYLCASRAGTSGTDTQYFGPGTRLTVL.

The chain carries TRBV30 and TRBJ2-3; 8 bases match TRBD1. The CDR3 sequence is 14 residues long. Germline trimming cut 2 bases from V and 2 bases from J; bases unmatched to any gene: 3. The germline V gene has CDR1 GTSNPN and CDR2 SVGIG (reference sequence). The CDR3 sequence: CAWSRTGYTDTQYF. CDR3 nucleotides: TGTGCCTGGAGTCGGACAGGGTACACAGATACGCAGTATTTT.

V gene TRBV5-4 combines with J gene TRBJ2-3; 16 bases match TRBD2. Germline V gene data show CDR1 as SGHNT and CDR2 as YYREEE (reference sequence). The CDR3 is made up of 19 amino acids. With 6 bases clipped from V and 0 bases from J, the junction kept 10 bases outside the gene matches. CDR3 amino acids: CASNRPGLAGGPSTDTQYF. CDR3 nucleotide sequence: TGTGCCAGCAACAGACCGGGACTAGCGGGAGGGCCCAGCACAGATACGCAGTATTTT.